The source of this T cell receptor beta chain is a study of Graves' ophthalmopathy and Graves' hyperthyroidism. Many counts were recorded for this clonotype. The CDR3 covers 15 residues. Trimming left V 2 bases short and J 10 bases short, with 15 bases between. Looked up from germline, CDR1 is SGHVS and CDR2 is FQNEAQ. TCR beta CDR3 amplification used RNA transcripts. After a first-round RT-PCR with HTBI primers, a second-round multiplex PCR was run. TCRdb fed the multiplex PCR reads into MiXCR, producing one record per CDR3 protein. The top ten hold roughly an eighth of the sample, which has approximately 330,000 distinct CDR3 sequences, under 20% seen once.

The chain links TRBV7-8 to TRBJ1-6; D is undetermined. The sequence was collected from an adult man with Graves' ophthalmopathy. The sequenced sample was peripheral blood. The chain's CDR3 is CASSLNLEGSSPLHF. CDR3 coding DNA: TGTGCCAGCAGCTTAAATTTGGAGGGATCCTCACCCCTCCACTTT.